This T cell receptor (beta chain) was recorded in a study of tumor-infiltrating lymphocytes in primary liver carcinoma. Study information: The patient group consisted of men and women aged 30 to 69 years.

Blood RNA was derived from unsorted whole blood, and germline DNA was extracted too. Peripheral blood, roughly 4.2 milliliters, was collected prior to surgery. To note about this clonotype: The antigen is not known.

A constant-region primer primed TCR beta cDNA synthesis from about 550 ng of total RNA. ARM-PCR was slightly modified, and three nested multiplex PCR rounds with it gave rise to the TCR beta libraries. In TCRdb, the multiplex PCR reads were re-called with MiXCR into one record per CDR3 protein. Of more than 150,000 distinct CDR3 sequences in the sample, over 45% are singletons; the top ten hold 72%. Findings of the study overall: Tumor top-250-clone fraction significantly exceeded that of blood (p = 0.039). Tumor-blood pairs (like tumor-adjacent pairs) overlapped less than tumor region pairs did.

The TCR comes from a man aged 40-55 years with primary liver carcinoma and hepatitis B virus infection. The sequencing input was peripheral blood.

The CDR3 nucleotides are TGTGCCTGGAGTGTAGACGCGGGCGGAGAAGCTTTCTTT. Its translation: CAWSVDAGGEAFF. The chain employs TRBV30 and TRBJ1-1; D gene uncertain. Germline loops: CDR1 GTSNPN, CDR2 SVGIG (reference sequence). The CDR3 runs 13 residues. Deletions cut 0 bases from V and 8 bases from J, with 13 bases between.